This T cell receptor (beta chain) was sequenced during a study of early T cells in non-severe SARS-CoV-2 infection. Study summary: Unsorted whole blood bulk RNA was sequenced, with unpaired chains. Whole-study findings and limits: The matching step, a VDJdb search, favored anti-spike CD8 responses and missed private and CD4 specificities.

Germline-derived CDR1 and CDR2 are KGHSY and FQNENV. This CDR3 is 15 amino acids long. Trimming removed 1 base from V and 7 bases from J, with 16 bases in between. Unique molecular identifiers tagged individual cDNA molecules. MiXCR, run by TCRdb on the 5' RACE reads, gives a single entry per CDR3 protein. The table has tens of thousands of distinct CDR3 sequences, about 12% seen once. This clonotype was seen at least ten times. Antigen unknown. This TCR was sampled from an adult who was a healthcare worker with PCR-confirmed SARS-CoV-2 infection or an uninfected control (not recorded which). Sequenced input: whole blood. The chain combines TRBV16 with TRBJ1-2; D is ambiguous. The CDR3 DNA sequence: TGTGCCAGCAGCCAATGGTCCGTAGGCGGCTCTGGCTACACCTTC. It specifies CASSQWSVGGSGYTF.